The 10 T cell receptor beta chains presented below share a single source sample, sequenced in a study of blood T cell repertoires in COVID-19. Assay: immunoSEQ multiplex PCR; the TCRdb copy retains only in-frame clones and omits some. This table has 400,000 or so clones, 75% to 90% appearing once. Sequencing was performed on peripheral blood. The receptors shown here come from a woman aged 40 to 55 with COVID-19, enrolled during active disease.

In this sample, this clone turned up a few times. V and J are TRBV5-6 and TRBJ1-4, with D unclear. CDR3 length equals 13 residues. Trimming pared 2 bases from V and 3 bases from J, leaving 5 bases between. The germline V gene has CDR1 SGHDT and CDR2 YYEEEE. The CDR3 sequence: CASSFWPNEKLFF. The CDR3 nucleotides are TGTGCCAGCAGCTTCTGGCCTAATGAAAAACTGTTTTTT.

The chain joins TRBV5-6 to TRBJ1-4, with 7 bases fitting TRBD1. This CDR3 is built from 15 residues. CDR1 is SGHDT, CDR2 YYEEEE, per germline. V was pared by 0 bases and J by 2 bases, with 1 base of the junction left unmatched. The CDR3 DNA is TGTGCCAGCAGCTTGGTACAGGGGACTAATGAAAAACTGTTTTTT. It is translated as CASSLVQGTNEKLFF.

The rearrangement links TRBV28 to TRBJ1-6, with 8 bases identical to TRBD1. From germline, CDR1 is MDHEN and CDR2 SYDVKM. V lost 5 bases, J lost 7 bases, and 7 bases stayed unmatched. There are 15 residues in the CDR3. CDR3 in amino acids: CASSPRQGRNSPLHF. Written as DNA, the CDR3 is TGTGCCAGCAGTCCTAGACAGGGGAGGAATTCACCCCTCCACTTT.

The rearrangement joins TRBV28 to TRBJ1-6, with TRBD1 as a possible D gene (6 bases). In germline, CDR1 is MDHEN, CDR2 SYDVKM. The V end lost 2 bases, the J end lost 8 bases, and 13 bases lay between the germline ends. The length of the CDR3 is 15 residues. As DNA, the CDR3 is TGTGCCAGCAGTTTAAATACAGGGAGAGATTCACCCCTCCACTTT. The encoded protein is CASSLNTGRDSPLHF.

Here the CDR3 reads CASSSRSRYNEQFF. The CDR3 bases are TGTGCCAGCAGCTCCCGTAGCAGATACAATGAGCAGTTCTTC. The chain links TRBV7-2 to TRBJ2-1; no clear D. From germline, CDR1 is SGHTA and CDR2 FQGNSA. The CDR3 runs to 14 residues. Trimming removed 4 bases from V and 4 bases from J, with 11 bases in between.

This clone was observed a handful of times. The chain links TRBV7-9 to TRBJ2-7; tentative D call: TRBD2 (5 bases). From germline, CDR1 is SEHNR and CDR2 FQNEAQ (reference sequence). This CDR3 is built from 12 residues. Trimming removed 4 bases from V and 6 bases from J, with 10 bases in between. CDR3 coding DNA: TGTGCCAGCAGCTCCCGCCGGGGCGAGCAGTACTTC. Its protein product is CASSSRRGEQYF.

The V call is TRBV6-6, the J call TRBJ1-5; 9 bases line up with TRBD1. Germline V CDR1 and CDR2: MNHNY, SVGAGI (reference sequence). Trimming at V came to 5 bases and at J to 4 bases, leaving 3 bases not matched to a gene. The CDR3 is made up of 14 amino acids. This chain's CDR3 is CASSPGQGNQPQHF. The CDR3 bases are TGTGCCAGCAGTCCCGGACAGGGGAATCAGCCCCAGCATTTT.

The chain joins TRBV10-3 to TRBJ2-7; the D is unclear. The CDR3 has 11 residues. V was trimmed by 4 bases and J by 7 bases, leaving 8 bases between them. CDR1 and CDR2 (germline): ENHRY, SYGVKD. CDR3 DNA: TGTGCCATCAGTGTGTTAGAGGAGCAGTACTTC. It specifies CAISVLEEQYF.

V is TRBV27 and J is TRBJ2-7, with TRBD2 as a possible D gene (5 bases). Germline V CDR1 and CDR2: MNHEY, SMNVEV (reference sequence). Trimming shortened V by 6 bases and J by 3 bases, and 6 bases separated the two germline ends. This CDR3 spans 11 amino acids. CDR3 residues: CASSEGYEQYF. The CDR3 region has the DNA TGTGCCAGCAGCGAGGGCTACGAGCAGTACTTC.

This rearrangement joins TRBV5-1 to TRBJ1-1; 9 nucleotides align to TRBD1. In germline, CDR1 is SGHRS, CDR2 YFSETQ. This CDR3 is built from 14 residues. Germline trimming cut 4 bases from V and 4 bases from J; bases unmatched to any gene: 5. In DNA, the CDR3 is TGCGCCAGCAGCGCGGGACAGGGTGGCACTGAAGCTTTCTTT. Translated: CASSAGQGGTEAFF. Filled out from reference TRBV5-1 and TRBJ1-1, the complete variable domain reads KAGVTQTPRYLIKTRGQQVTLSCSPISGHRSVSWYQQTPGQGLQFLFEYFSETQRNKGNFPGRFSGRQFSNSRSEMNVSTLELGDSALYLCASSAGQGGTEAFFGQGTRLTVV.